This T cell receptor beta chain is drawn from a study of cytomegalovirus exposure and HLA in healthy donors. Findings and limits, study-wide: Relative to the roughly 640-donor mean, N-insertions were reportedly fewer in an Asian-associated ancestry cluster in a later analysis.

The table lists this clone with a count of one. Its specificity is not known. CDR3 length equals 13 residues. Trimming took off 1 base at V and 2 bases at J, with 5 bases between the two ends. The germline gives CDR1 MNHNY, CDR2 SVGAGI (reference sequence). The PCR employed 60 Vbeta primers together with 13 Jbeta primers. Some clones are missing from TCRdb's copy, which holds only in-frame ones; the method was immunoSEQ multiplex PCR. The data contain 130,000 to 150,000 clones, around 78% of them singletons. This clonotype was sampled from a young woman in good health and CMV-seronegative. The gene calls are TRBV6-6 and TRBJ2-5, with D unresolved. The sample consisted of PBMCs. For the CDR3, the DNA is TGTGCCAGCAGTTACTTCGTTCAAGAGACCCAGTACTTC. Translating gives CASSYFVQETQYF.